The sequence of this TCR beta chain was determined in a study of cytomegalovirus exposure and HLA in healthy donors. General observations from the study: An observed cluster of highly shared sequence variants was recorded as a likely sequencing artifact.

A remark on this clone: The antigen is undetermined.

CDR3 length equals 16 residues. Trimming pared 3 bases from V and 7 bases from J, leaving 16 bases between. The V gene's germline CDR1 is MNHNS and CDR2 SASEGT. The PCR was carried out with 60 Vbeta primers and 13 Jbeta primers. Here immunoSEQ multiplex PCR was the method, and the copy in TCRdb shows in-frame clones only, minus some. This sample's clone table lists over 75,000 clones. The rearrangement joins TRBV6-1 to TRBJ1-6, with no clear D. The specimen was PBMCs. The source is a middle-aged man in good health and CMV-seronegative. In nucleotides, the CDR3 is TGTGCCAGCAGTGAGAAGAGGGAACCCTCAAATTCACCCCTCCACTTT. Its translation is CASSEKREPSNSPLHF.